This T cell receptor beta chain was captured in a study of CD4+ T cells in melanoma. Findings and caveats of the study: CD8+ T cell, macrophage and B cell function reportedly correlated with neoantigen-specific CD4+ T cells.

Assay: immunoSEQ multiplex PCR; the TCRdb copy retains only in-frame clones and omits some. The sample holds fewer than 5,000 clones, 60% to 65% seen once. Concerning this clone: Its antigen remains unknown.

CDR3 length: 15 amino acids. Germline V gene data show CDR1 as LGHNA and CDR2 as YSLEER. Trimming shortened V by 0 bases and J by 2 bases, and 5 bases separated the two germline ends. This chain connects TRBV4-3 to TRBJ1-6; D is unresolved. Sequenced sample: cells from a culture (not recorded whether cultured in vitro). The sequence was obtained from a human donor with melanoma. CDR3 in amino acids: CASSQDRTYNSPLHF. The CDR3 DNA is TGCGCCAGCAGCCAAGATAGGACCTATAATTCACCCCTCCACTTT.